This T cell receptor beta chain originates from a study of shared clonotypes between healthy human individuals (dated by TCRdb to the early 2020s). In the study overall: A couple of women and a few men aged 18 to 49 years were included in the cohort. Leukapheresis yielded between about 0.9 and 8.9 billion PBMCs per donor. For each donor, CD4 naive and CD4 memory were each given three plates, CD8 naive was given two plates, and CD8 memory was given one plate. To increase sequencing depth and limit assay-specific biases, TCR repertoire library preparation and sequencing were carried out by different laboratories using diverse techniques. To estimate repertoire size and how much clonotype sharing occurs between individuals, the study deeply sequenced the blood TCR repertoires of roughly 5 healthy adults. Here is what the overall study found, with its caveats: When a handful of donors were compared, the shared fraction of clonotypes was 5% to 6.5% for naive CD4, roughly 3.3% for naive CD8, about 2.5% for memory CD4, and about 0.36% for memory CD8. Compared with non-shared clonotypes, the clonotypes found in all four sorted-subset donors had higher generation probabilities. Incomplete sequencing was indicated by rarefaction of sorted-subset datasets, despite the large sequencing depth. The small number of donors limited the genetic and exposure-history diversity represented. Based on pairwise subsampling, the degree of clonotype sharing among donors was expected to be affected by sequencing depth. Only blood was sampled, and tissue TCR repertoires likely differ from those in blood. Naive subsets generally had larger estimated clonotype richness than memory subsets.

With regard to this clone: The antigen this receptor binds is unknown. Base qualities are not recorded, but no much larger clone differs from it by a single base.

In the germline V gene, CDR1 corresponds to SQVTM and CDR2 to ANQGSEA. Trimming costs V 6 bases and J 6 bases, and their ends lie 12 bases apart. The CDR3 measures 12 amino acids from cysteine to phenylalanine. CDR3 DNA only is kept here, 36 bases in frame from base 1. TCR CDR3 regions were amplified from genomic DNA by multiplex PCR using the deep immunoSEQ assay. Extracted genomic DNA from each cell subset was spread evenly across all wells of several immunoSEQ 96-well plates, with each plate serving as a replicate. For sorted subsets, each replicate PCR was loaded with about 0.2 ug genomic DNA, equivalent to 30,000 or so T cell genomes. The purified libraries were quantified using a Qubit 3.0 fluorometer, sized with a Bioanalyzer 2100, and then quantified again using the KAPA Library Quantification kit. Every immunoSEQ 96-well plate was sequenced on a separate single-read 150-cycle Illumina NextSeq 550 flow cell. Concerning the study's data processing: Because the immunoSEQ output included only junctional sequences and no quality scores, the filtering could not be the same as the filtering used for full-length reads. To assign V/J genes and CDR3, sequences were annotated against IMGT germline references using PyIR, a Python wrapper for IgBLAST v1.9. Reads with weak V/J assignments (E-value above 1e-6), missing CDR3, stop codons, out-of-frame junctions, or ambiguous translated residues were removed. V3J clonotypes were defined as sequences sharing the same inferred V gene, J gene, and CDR3 amino acid sequence. Percentage overlap between repertoires was computed as shared unique clonotypes divided by the size of the smaller repertoire. Repertoire richness was assessed with RTK rarefaction, the Chao1 estimator, and Recon v2.1 estimates of unobserved clonotypes. OLGA was used to compute generation probabilities for all TCRbeta clonotypes that the gDNA method yielded from a few donors. This is the immuneACCESS table as TCRdb keeps it, with only in-frame sequences that have V and J called. A part of the clones is gone; compared with another copy, unresolved V genes explain less than half, and the rest is unexplained. Clone size and V and J calls were adopted from that table, with D and trimming inferred from the DNA. In this sample the table shows under 2.5 million clones, 85% to 95% of which occur a single time. Jointly, the top ten make up approximately 0.41% of the sample.

The donors were healthy, HIV-negative adults with no recently reported acute infections or vaccinations. All donors were Caucasian adults living in Nashville, Tennessee, USA. CD4+ T cells were enriched by magnetic negative selection, after which naive cells were positively selected on CD45RA and the negative fraction was taken as the memory subset. Blood was obtained by leukapheresis, after which PBMCs were separated by Ficoll-Histopaque density gradient centrifugation and cryopreserved in liquid nitrogen vapor phase. Purity and quantity of every magnetically sorted T cell population were checked by analytical flow cytometry. Genomic DNA was isolated from every sorted fraction and measured by UV absorbance on a Nanodrop 2000c.

This chain joins TRBV29-1 to TRBJ2-1; perhaps TRBD1 is the D gene, with 6 bases matching. This clonotype was sampled from a man between 18 and 29 years old in good health. Some clones in this sample may be carry-over from other donors' samples. The sequencing input was naive CD4+ T cells from PBMCs. The cell subset or site label here, explained by the study, means: CD45RA+ positively selected. CDR3 region: CSVTGRPNEQFF. The DNA is as follows: TGCAGCGTAACAGGGCGCCCCAATGAGCAGTTCTTC.